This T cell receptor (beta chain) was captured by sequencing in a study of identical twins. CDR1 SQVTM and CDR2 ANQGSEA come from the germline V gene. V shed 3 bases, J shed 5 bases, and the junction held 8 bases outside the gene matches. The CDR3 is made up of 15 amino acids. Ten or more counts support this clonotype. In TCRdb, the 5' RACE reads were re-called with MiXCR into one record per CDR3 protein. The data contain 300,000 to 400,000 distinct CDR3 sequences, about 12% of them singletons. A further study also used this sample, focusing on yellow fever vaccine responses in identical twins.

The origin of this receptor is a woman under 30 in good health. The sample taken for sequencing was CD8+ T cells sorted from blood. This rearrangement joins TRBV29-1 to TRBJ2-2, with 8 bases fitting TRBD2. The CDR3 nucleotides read TGCAGCGTTGACCCCAGCGGGAGTAGTACCGGGGAGCTGTTTTTT. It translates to CSVDPSGSSTGELFF.